These 20 T cell receptor beta chains share one sample of origin, sequenced in a study of human T cells and chemical hapten exposure (dated by TCRdb to about 2021). Library construction relied on RACE. The sequencer was a NextSeq 500. Using fastp trimming at Q25 and MiXCR clonotype assembly, TCRdb reanalyzed the public sequencing data and kept in-frame beta chains. Every CDR3 protein is listed once, alongside the most common genes and DNA of its rows. A total of some 100,000 distinct CDR3 sequences appear in this sample, 9.2% of them only once. The ten largest clonotypes hold about 3.4% of the sample. The time point label on this specimen signifies: patch test 2, 6 weeks after DPC sensitization. Sample treatment or condition, as interpreted from the label and publication: therapeutic diphenylcyclopropenone sensitization with weekly scalp DPC. Source: whole blood, taken in connection with sensitization to the hapten diphenylcyclopropenone (DPC). The receptors derive from a woman in her thirties or forties with alopecia areata. Some clones in this sample may be carry-over from other donors' samples.

Only one count was recorded for this clonotype. Since a much larger clone is just one base distant, this may be a read error. The chain employs TRBV5-4 and TRBJ2-3; D perhaps matches TRBD2 (6 bases). The CDR3 totals 16 residues. Germline CDR1 SGHNT, CDR2 YYREEE (reference sequence). CDR3 bases: TGTGTCAGCAGCTTGAGGAGCGGGCCGGGGGCAGATACGCAGTATTTT. It encodes CVSSLRSGPGADTQYF.

About this clonotype itself: One end of the junction does not line up with germline, which may come from a read error. V gene TRBV2 combines with J gene TRBJ1-2; D gene unclear. Germline V gene lookup returns CDR1 SNHLY and CDR2 FYNNEI. CDR3 length: 11 residues. Written as DNA, the CDR3 is TGTGCCAGCAGAGAAGAATATGGCTACACCTTC. The encoded protein is CASREEYGYTF. The full variable domain, in which reference TRBV2 and TRBJ1-2 provide the parts outside the CDR3, is EPEVTQTPSHQVTQMGQEVILRCVPISNHLYFYWYRQILGQKVEFLVSFYNNEISEKSEIFDDQFSVERPDGSNFTLKIRSTKLEDSAMYFCASREEYGYTFGSGTRLTVV.

This clonotype occurred many times. This chain's CDR3 is CASSLAGGPYEQYF. The CDR3 bases are TGCGCCAGCAGCTTGGCCGGCGGCCCCTACGAGCAGTACTTC. The rearrangement uses TRBV5-1 and TRBJ2-7; D unclear. Germline V gives CDR1 SGHRS, CDR2 YFSETQ. V lost 0 bases to trimming and J lost 2 bases, with 9 bases between them. This CDR3 has 14 amino acids.

This clonotype was seen at least ten times. The chain combines TRBV20-1 with TRBJ2-7; D might be TRBD1 or TRBD2, each matching 5 bases. The CDR3 is 12 residues long. Germline lookup yields CDR1 DFQATT and CDR2 SNEGSKA (reference sequence). Trimming removed 3 bases at V and 2 bases at J, with 8 bases between. This CDR3 reads CSASGAAYEQYF. Written as DNA, the CDR3 is TGCAGTGCTAGCGGGGCTGCCTACGAGCAGTACTTC.

This clonotype was counted at least ten times. This sequence joins TRBV20-1 and TRBJ2-7; 11 bases fit TRBD2. Trimming removed 5 bases from V and 4 bases from J; junction bases left unmatched: 7. Germline V gene data show CDR1 as DFQATT and CDR2 as SNEGSKA (reference sequence). The CDR3 runs to 14 residues. The CDR3 loop is CSALTSGVGYEQYF. CDR3 in DNA: TGCAGTGCTTTGACTAGCGGGGTCGGGTACGAGCAGTACTTC.

This clonotype occurred many times. The chain has TRBV7-9 and TRBJ2-7; 10 bases agree with TRBD1. CDR3 length: 15 amino acids. From germline, CDR1 is SEHNR and CDR2 FQNEAQ (reference sequence). V was pared by 2 bases and J by 7 bases, with 8 bases of the junction left unmatched. CDR3 loop: CASSLSGTGVWEQYF. The CDR3 nucleotides read TGTGCCAGCAGCTTATCCGGGACAGGGGTTTGGGAGCAGTACTTC.

The chain carries TRBV7-2 and TRBJ2-7; 7 bases are a match to TRBD1. The germline gives CDR1 SGHTA, CDR2 FQGNSA. Unmatched junction bases numbered 3, after V lost 1 base and J lost 3 bases. There are 14 residues in the CDR3. The CDR3, as DNA: TGTGCCAGCAGCTTAGGTGCAGGGGGCTACGAGCAGTACTTC. This gives the protein CASSLGAGGYEQYF. Supplemented by reference TRBV7-2 and TRBJ2-7, the full variable domain reads GAGVSQSPSNKVTEKGKDVELRCDPISGHTALYWYRQSLGQGLEFLIYFQGNSAPDKSGLPSDRFSAERTGGSVSTLTIQRTQQEDSAVYLCASSLGAGGYEQYFGPGTRLTVT.

In this sample, this clonotype turned up many times. The V and J genes are TRBV7-6 and TRBJ2-3, with D perhaps TRBD1 or TRBD2 (6 bases each). The CDR3 has 14 residues. Germline loops: CDR1 SGHVS, CDR2 FNYEAQ. The V and J ends lost 5 bases and 7 bases respectively, with 16 bases between them. CDR3 coding DNA: TGTGCCAGCAGCCCCCTGGGGGGCAGGAATACGCAGTATTTT. Translated: CASSPLGGRNTQYF.

This clonotype was seen many times. The chain links TRBV6-6 to TRBJ1-5; the match to TRBD1 covers 8 bases. The CDR3 length is 15 residues. The germline V gene encodes CDR1 MNHNY and CDR2 SVGAGI (reference sequence). V lost 2 bases to trimming and J lost 1 base; unmatched junction nucleotides: 1. CDR3 DNA sequence: TGTGCCAGCAGTTACGGGGACAGGAGCAATCAGCCCCAGCATTTT. Its translation: CASSYGDRSNQPQHF.

This clonotype was found a few times. V usage is TRBV7-6 and J usage is TRBJ1-5; TRBD1 aligns across 7 bases. This CDR3 comprises 14 residues. Trimming cost V 5 bases and J 4 bases; bases outside gene matches: 5. From germline, CDR1 is SGHVS and CDR2 FNYEAQ. The CDR3 bases are TGTGCCAGCAGCCCCCGGGACAGAAATCAGCCCCAGCATTTT. Encoded protein: CASSPRDRNQPQHF. Full variable domain (outside the CDR3, taken from reference TRBV7-6 and TRBJ1-5): GAGVSQSPRYKVTKRGQDVALRCDPISGHVSLYWYRQALGQGPEFLTYFNYEAQQDKSGLPNDRFSAERPEGSISTLTIQRTEQRDSAMYRCASSPRDRNQPQHFGDGTRLSIL.

The chain carries TRBV4-3 and TRBJ2-7, with 10 positions matching TRBD2. The CDR3 loop spans 15 amino acids. J lost 6 bases, V lost 1 base, and 6 bases had no gene match. The V gene's germline CDR1 is LGHNA and CDR2 YSLEER. The CDR3 region has the DNA TGCGCCAGCAGCCAAGCAGCGGGGGGGCCTCTCGAGCAGTACTTC. As protein: CASSQAAGGPLEQYF.

A few counts support this clonotype. The chain employs TRBV6-2 or TRBV6-3 and TRBJ2-1; 12 bases are shared with TRBD2. CDR1 MNHEY and CDR2 SVGEGT come from the germline V gene. The trim removed 5 bases at V and 4 bases at J, leaving 3 bases unmatched. This CDR3 is 15 amino acids long. CDR3 bases: TGTGCCAGCAGTCTCGGACTAGCGGGGTACAATGAGCAGTTCTTC. Encoded protein: CASSLGLAGYNEQFF.

The genes are TRBV4-3 and TRBJ2-5; 7 bases map to TRBD1. Germline values: CDR1 LGHNA, CDR2 YSLEER. This CDR3 has 15 amino acids. With 4 bases clipped from V and 3 bases from J, the junction kept 8 bases outside the gene matches. CDR3 sequence reads: CASSRLTGKEETQYF. The CDR3 DNA is TGCGCCAGCAGCCGATTGACAGGGAAGGAAGAGACCCAGTACTTC.

This chain uses TRBV11-2 with TRBJ1-1, with 7 nucleotides matching TRBD1. Germline V CDR1 and CDR2: SGHAT, FQNNGV. The CDR3 consists of 15 residues. Trimming cost V 5 bases and J 4 bases; bases outside gene matches: 10. The CDR3 here is CASSVPGGFGTEAFF. CDR3 DNA sequence: TGTGCCAGCAGCGTCCCAGGGGGTTTTGGCACTGAAGCTTTCTTT.

Remarks on this clonotype: A much bigger clone sits one base away, suggesting this may be a read error. No conserved phenylalanine or tryptophan ends this CDR3, so it is likely a read error. This chain connects TRBV7-2 to TRBJ2-7; D remains ambiguous. Germline V lookup: CDR1 SGHTA, CDR2 FQGNSA. V was shortened by 1 base and J by 2 bases, with 12 bases between the two germline ends. CDR3 length equals 15 residues. The CDR3 region has the DNA TGTGCCAGCAGCTTAGTCACTCGCGGAACCTACGAGCAGTACTGC. As protein: CASSLVTRGTYEQYC.

This clonotype was counted at least ten times. The V gene is TRBV13, the J gene TRBJ2-2; D is uncertain. Trimming took 5 bases from V and 1 from J, leaving 14 bases between them. The CDR3 loop spans 16 amino acids. Germline CDR1 is PRHDT and CDR2 is FYEKMQ (reference sequence). CDR3 region: CASSQAFSKNTGELFF. CDR3 DNA sequence: TGTGCCAGCAGCCAGGCTTTCAGCAAGAACACCGGGGAGCTGTTTTTT.

This CDR3 is CASSQDALAGMGLTDTQYF. The CDR3 bases are TGCGCCAGCAGCCAAGATGCACTAGCGGGGATGGGTCTCACAGATACGCAGTATTTT. This rearrangement joins TRBV4-3 to TRBJ2-3; 10 bases are shared with TRBD2. The CDR3 extends over 19 amino acids. Germline CDR1 LGHNA, CDR2 YSLEER. V lost 0 bases and J lost 2; bases outside the gene matches: 11.

This clonotype was counted at least ten times. The V call is TRBV11-2, the J call TRBJ2-5; no reliable D call. Trimming shortened V by 1 base and J by 2 bases, and 2 bases separated the two germline ends. The length of the CDR3 is 12 residues. Germline V lookup: CDR1 SGHAT, CDR2 FQNNGV. DNA of the CDR3: TGTGCCAGCAGCTTAGTTCAAGAGACCCAGTACTTC. Residues: CASSLVQETQYF.

This chain connects TRBV5-1 to TRBJ2-1, with 10 bases fitting TRBD2. Looked up from germline, CDR1 is SGHRS and CDR2 is YFSETQ. CDR3 size: 17 residues. V lost 4 bases to trimming and J lost 8 bases; unmatched junction nucleotides: 15. This chain's CDR3 is CASSPPSGGDLLDEQFF. The CDR3 DNA reads TGCGCCAGCAGCCCGCCGAGCGGGGGGGACTTACTGGATGAGCAGTTCTTC.

In its sample, this clonotype was seen many times. The rearrangement joins TRBV29-1 to TRBJ1-2; D remains unclear. V lost 6 bases, J lost 4 bases, and 12 bases lay in between. The length of the CDR3 is 12 residues. Germline V gives CDR1 SQVTM, CDR2 ANQGSEA. This CDR3 reads CSVPHLSYGYTF. The CDR3 nucleotides read TGCAGCGTCCCTCACCTTTCCTATGGCTACACCTTC. Supplemented by reference TRBV29-1 and TRBJ1-2, the full variable domain reads SAVISQKPSRDICQRGTSLTIQCQVDSQVTMMFWYRQQPGQSLTLIATANQGSEATYESGFVIDKFPISRPNLTFSTLTVSNMSPEDSSIYLCSVPHLSYGYTFGSGTRLTVV.